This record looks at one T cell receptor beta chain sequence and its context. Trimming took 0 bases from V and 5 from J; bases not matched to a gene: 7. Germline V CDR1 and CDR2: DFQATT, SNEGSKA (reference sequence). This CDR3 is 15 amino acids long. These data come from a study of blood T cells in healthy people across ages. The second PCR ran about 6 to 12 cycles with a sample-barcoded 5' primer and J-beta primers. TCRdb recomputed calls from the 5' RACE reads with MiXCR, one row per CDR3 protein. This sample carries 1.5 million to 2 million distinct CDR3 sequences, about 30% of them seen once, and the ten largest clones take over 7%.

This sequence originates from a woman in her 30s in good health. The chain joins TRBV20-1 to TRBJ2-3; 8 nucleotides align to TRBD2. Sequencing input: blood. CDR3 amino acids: CSARDYGRALDTQYF. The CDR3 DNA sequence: TGCAGTGCTAGAGATTACGGGAGGGCCTTAGATACGCAGTATTTT.